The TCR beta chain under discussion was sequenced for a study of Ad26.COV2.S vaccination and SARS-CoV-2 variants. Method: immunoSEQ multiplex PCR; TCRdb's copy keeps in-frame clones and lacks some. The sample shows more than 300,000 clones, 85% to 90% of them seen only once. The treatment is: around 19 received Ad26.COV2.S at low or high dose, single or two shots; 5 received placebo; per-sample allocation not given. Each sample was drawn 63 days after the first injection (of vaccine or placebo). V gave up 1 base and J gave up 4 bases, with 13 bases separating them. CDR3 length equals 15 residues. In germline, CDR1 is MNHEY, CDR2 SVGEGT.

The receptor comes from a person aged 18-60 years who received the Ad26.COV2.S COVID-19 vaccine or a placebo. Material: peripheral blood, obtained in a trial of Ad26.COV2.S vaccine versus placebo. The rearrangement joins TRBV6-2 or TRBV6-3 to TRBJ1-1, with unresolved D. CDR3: CASSYYPLRGTEAFF. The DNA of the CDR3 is TGTGCCAGCAGTTACTATCCCCTACGGGGCACTGAAGCTTTCTTT.